This T cell receptor beta chain was profiled in a study of blood T cell repertoires in COVID-19. Study as a whole: Sample material is recorded as cDNA or gDNA derived from T cells, B-cell-depleted T cells, or PBMCs.

Profiling relied on immunoSEQ multiplex PCR, and the TCRdb table lists in-frame clones only, not all of them. This repertoire shows 250,000 to 350,000 clones, around nine tenths found once; its top ten account for around 0.8%. The germline V gene encodes CDR1 MGHRA and CDR2 YSYEKL. The CDR3 sequence is 19 residues long. After removal of 0 bases from V and 0 bases from J, the junction contained 9 bases not matched to a gene. Sequencing was done on a sample of peripheral blood. The chain couples TRBV4-1 to TRBJ2-2, with 8 bases matching TRBD1. The origin of this receptor is a man aged 25 to 40 with acute or convalescent COVID-19. The CDR3 nucleotides read TGCGCCAGCAGCCAAGACTACCCGCAGGGGGCAGCGAACACCGGGGAGCTGTTTTTT. It yields the protein CASSQDYPQGAANTGELFF.